The TCR beta chain under discussion was sequenced for a study of human T cells and chemical hapten exposure. Findings of the study overall: Clustering by CDR3 similarity yielded significantly more large clusters from expanded TCRs than controls.

The time point here: patch test 1, 2 weeks after DPC sensitization. The treatment was: therapeutic diphenylcyclopropenone sensitization with weekly scalp DPC. Ahead of applying each patch test, blood was sampled. This clonotype was counted a few times. What it binds is unknown. Using its own MiXCR run on the RACE reads, TCRdb lists one record per CDR3 protein. Among fewer than 130,000 distinct CDR3 sequences, approximately 10% were seen once, and the ten largest hold around 3.4%. The sequence derives from a middle-aged woman with alopecia areata. Some clones in this sample may be carry-over from other donors' samples. The sequenced sample was whole blood, obtained in connection with sensitization to the hapten diphenylcyclopropenone (DPC).

CDR3 amino acids: CASSTIGFVSTGELFF. The DNA of the CDR3 is TGTGCCAGTAGTACCATCGGATTTGTCAGCACCGGGGAGCTGTTTTTT. This rearrangement joins TRBV19 to TRBJ2-2; the D is unclear. This CDR3 is built from 16 residues. V lost 4 bases and J lost 4, with 16 bases in between. The germline CDR1 and CDR2 sequences are LNHDA and SQIVND (reference sequence).